This paragraph reports one T cell receptor beta chain. Its antigen is still unknown. This entry is derived from a study of shared clonotypes between healthy human individuals. About the research overall: A few men and a couple of women, aged 18 to 49, were donors. Regarding the study as a whole: Naive subsets generally exceeded memory subsets in estimated richness. Against clonotypes common to all four donors, non-shared ones had lower generation probabilities. With a handful of donors compared, 4.5% to 6.5% of naive CD4 clonotypes were shared.

CDR3 length: 13 amino acids. V dropped 5 bases and J dropped 1 base, with 8 bases sitting between them. The protocol was immunoSEQ multiplex PCR, while the TCRdb copy is restricted to in-frame clones and leaves out a portion. Of approximately 2.5 million clones listed, around nine tenths are singletons. Sequencing input: naive CD4+ T cells sorted from blood. As to subset: CD45RA+ positively selected. The rearrangement joins TRBV23-1 to TRBJ2-5; D is uncertain. TRBV23-1 is designated an ORF whose function remains uncertain. This clonotype was sampled from a man between 18 and 35 years old in good health. CDR3 sequence: CASSELGQETQYF. In DNA form, the CDR3 reads TGCGCCAGCAGTGAGCTAGGCCAAGAGACCCAGTACTTC.